These 17 T cell receptor beta chains were all obtained from the same sample, sequenced in a study of cytomegalovirus exposure and HLA in healthy donors. The PCR ran on 60 Vbeta and 13 Jbeta primers. The method was immunoSEQ multiplex PCR; TCRdb's version includes in-frame clones alone and lacks a portion of them. The data show 130,000 or so clones, approximately 80% seen once. What was sequenced was PBMCs. The receptor source for this set is a male donor in good health and CMV-seropositive.

This clone was seen a single time. This rearrangement joins TRBV6-6 to TRBJ1-3; possibly TRBD1 for D (6 bases). The V end lost 7 bases, the J end lost 4 bases, and 11 bases lay between the germline ends. Germline loops: CDR1 MNHNY, CDR2 SVGAGI (reference sequence). The CDR3 loop spans 13 amino acids. CDR3 in amino acids: CASIRQEGNTIYF. CDR3 nucleotide sequence: TGTGCCAGCATCCGACAGGAGGGAAACACCATATATTTT.

The chain has TRBV6-6 and TRBJ1-1; 7 bases are a match to TRBD1. The CDR3 is 16 residues long. V was pared by 2 bases and J by 3 bases, with 9 bases of the junction left unmatched. Germline V gene data show CDR1 as MNHNY and CDR2 as SVGAGI (reference sequence). The CDR3 sequence: CASSYPQGSWDTEAFF. In DNA form, the CDR3 reads TGTGCCAGCAGTTACCCACAGGGGAGTTGGGACACTGAAGCTTTCTTT.

The rearrangement joins TRBV6-5 to TRBJ2-1; TRBD2 might be the D (7 bases). Germline CDR1 and CDR2: MNHEY and SVGAGI. Trimming left V 8 bases short and J 5 bases short, with 10 bases between. The CDR3 runs to 12 residues. CDR3 residues: CASGGANNEQFF. The CDR3 coding sequence is TGTGCCAGCGGGGGGGCCAACAATGAGCAGTTCTTC.

The chain has TRBV10-3 and TRBJ1-5; D not certain. The V gene's germline CDR1 is ENHRY and CDR2 SYGVKD. The V end was cut by 8 bases, the J end by 4 bases, with 15 bases between. This CDR3 contains 14 residues. CDR3 region: CAIRDNERNQPQHF. Written as DNA, the CDR3 is TGTGCCATCCGCGACAATGAGAGAAATCAGCCCCAGCATTTT.

The rearrangement uses TRBV9 and TRBJ2-1; 10 bases are shared with TRBD2. Germline-derived CDR1 and CDR2 are SGDLS and YYNGEE. The ends lost 0 bases at V and 8 bases at J; junction bases unmatched: 8. The CDR3 spans 16 residues. For the CDR3, the DNA is TGTGCCAGCAGCGTAGTGGCTAGCGGGAGTATCGATGAGCAGTTCTTC. This encodes CASSVVASGSIDEQFF.

The chain joins TRBV30 to TRBJ2-7; 8 positions match TRBD2. The CDR3 runs to 13 residues. The germline CDR1 and CDR2 sequences are GTSNPN and SVGIG (reference sequence). J gave up 7 bases and V 4 bases, and 9 bases lay outside the gene matches. The CDR3 DNA reads TGTGCCTGGAACGGGGGGGCGGAAAGGGAGCAGTACTTC. It yields the protein CAWNGGAEREQYF.

The chain couples TRBV5-6 to TRBJ2-7, with 7 nucleotides matching TRBD1. The ends lost 0 bases at V and 0 bases at J; junction bases unmatched: 6. The length of the CDR3 is 16 residues. The germline CDR1 and CDR2 sequences are SGHDT and YYEEEE. CDR3 region: CASSLAGTGVSYEQYF. The CDR3 nucleotides are TGTGCCAGCAGCTTGGCGGGAACAGGGGTCTCCTACGAGCAGTACTTC.

In this sample, this clone turned up a few times. The chain carries TRBV10-3 and TRBJ2-1; 7 bases fit TRBD2. The CDR3 extends over 14 amino acids. V was clipped by 10 bases and J by 0 bases; unmatched bases: 6. Germline CDR1 and CDR2: ENHRY and SYGVKD. The CDR3, as DNA: TGTGCCACCCTAGCGGAAAGCTCCTACAATGAGCAGTTCTTC. Its translation is CATLAESSYNEQFF.

The chain recombines TRBV11-2 with TRBJ2-7; unclear D gene. Germline CDR1 and CDR2: SGHAT and FQNNGV. The CDR3 runs 11 residues. V was clipped by 4 bases and J by 8 bases, with 9 bases between them. The CDR3 region has the DNA TGTGCCAGCAGCTACAACAGTAAGCAGTACTTC. Encoded protein: CASSYNSKQYF.

Points on this clone: Its ends do not fully match the called genes, so a read error is possible. The chain couples TRBV7-9 to TRBJ1-3, with D possibly being TRBD1 (5 bases). Germline loops: CDR1 SEHNR, CDR2 FQNEAQ (reference sequence). The CDR3 contains 15 residues. The CDR3 region is CSSSPPGAGGNTIYF. The CDR3 nucleotides read TGTTCCAGCAGCCCTCCTGGGGCAGGGGGAAACACCATATATTTT.

The chain has TRBV30 and TRBJ1-2, with D unclear. The V end lost 8 bases, the J end lost 8 bases, and 21 bases lay between the germline ends. The germline V gene encodes CDR1 GTSNPN and CDR2 SVGIG (reference sequence). This CDR3 has 13 amino acids. The CDR3 protein is CAGRDPPKQGYTF. The CDR3, as DNA: TGTGCCGGACGGGATCCCCCTAAGCAGGGCTACACCTTC. Full variable domain (outside the CDR3, taken from reference TRBV30 and TRBJ1-2): SQTIHQWPATLVQPVGSPLSLECTVEGTSNPNLYWYRQAAGRGLQLLFYSVGIGQISSEVPQNLSASRPQDRQFILSSKKLLLSDSGFYLCAGRDPPKQGYTFGSGTRLTVV.

With respect to this clone: The junction and the germline gene differ at one end; a read error may be behind it. The V call is TRBV7-9, the J call TRBJ2-4; 7 nucleotides match TRBD1. CDR3 length: 15 amino acids. CDR1 SEHNR and CDR2 FQNEAQ come from the germline V gene (reference sequence). This CDR3 is CASSLAAGTENSQYF. The CDR3 DNA reads TGTGCCAGCAGCTTAGCGGCCGGGACAGAAAACAGTCAGTACTTC.

The V gene is TRBV5-1, the J gene TRBJ2-1; 12 bases match TRBD2. V gave up 1 base and J gave up 5 bases; unmatched junction bases: 10. Germline V gene sequence: CDR1 SGHRS, CDR2 YFSETQ. The CDR3 is 18 residues long. The chain's CDR3 is CASSLLISSGGAHNEQFF. The CDR3 bases are TGCGCCAGCAGCTTGCTAATTTCTAGCGGGGGGGCCCACAATGAGCAGTTCTTC.

The CDR3, as DNA: TGTGCCAGCACGAACAGGGGAGGAACTGAAGCTTTCTTT. As protein: CASTNRGGTEAFF. The V gene is TRBV5-4, the J gene TRBJ1-1, with 7 nucleotides matching TRBD1. The length of the CDR3 is 13 residues. V dropped 6 bases and J dropped 5; count of bases not matched to a gene: 7. The germline gives CDR1 SGHNT, CDR2 YYREEE (reference sequence).

This clone was seen more than once but under ten times. The chain combines TRBV5-1 with TRBJ2-5, with no clear D. This CDR3 has 14 residues. The germline V gene encodes CDR1 SGHRS and CDR2 YFSETQ. V was shortened by 1 base and J by 1 base, with 8 bases between the two germline ends. CDR3 loop: CASSLTQVQETQYF. CDR3 nucleotides: TGCGCCAGCAGCTTGACGCAGGTCCAAGAGACCCAGTACTTC.

The V gene is TRBV27, the J gene TRBJ1-2; the D is unclear. The CDR3 runs to 14 residues. With 5 bases removed from V and 8 bases from J, the gap between germline ends came to 18 bases. Germline V gene sequence: CDR1 MNHEY, CDR2 SMNVEV (reference sequence). The CDR3 here is CASSDRRSPVGYTF. The DNA for the CDR3 is TGTGCCAGCAGTGATCGTAGAAGTCCGGTCGGCTACACCTTC.

This chain joins TRBV9 and TRBJ2-7; no firm D call. V was clipped by 3 bases and J by 7 bases, with 14 bases between them. This CDR3 comprises 13 residues. Germline V gene sequence: CDR1 SGDLS, CDR2 YYNGEE. The CDR3 protein is CASSAGHPGEQYF. The CDR3 DNA reads as TGTGCCAGCAGCGCCGGCCACCCCGGGGAGCAGTACTTC.